The 9 T cell receptor beta chains listed next were all sequenced from one sample in a study of STAT3 mutations in large granular lymphocyte leukemia. General study findings and limits: Every T-cell large granular lymphocyte leukemia patient had at least one immunodominant TCR beta clonotype.

These receptors are not linked to any known antigen. Measured with immunoSEQ multiplex PCR; TCRdb has only the in-frame clones, and not every one. The data show roughly 9,300 clones, with roughly 90% seen just once and around 82% held by the top ten. Sequenced material: peripheral blood mononuclear cells. The receptors were gathered from a man older than 75 with T-cell large granular lymphocyte leukemia. Some clones in this sample may be carry-over from other donors' samples.

The chain employs TRBV29-1 and TRBJ1-2; D perhaps matches TRBD1 (5 bases). The CDR3 runs 13 residues. The germline V and J ends were trimmed by 4 bases and 7 bases, with 16 bases remaining between them. CDR1 and CDR2 from the germline V gene are SQVTM and ANQGSEA. DNA for the CDR3: TGCAGCGTTGCCCAGGGAGCCCTAGGTGGCTACACCTTC. Translating it yields CSVAQGALGGYTF.

The rearrangement uses TRBV6-1 and TRBJ1-2; D not certain. The V gene's germline CDR1 is MNHNS and CDR2 SASEGT. V gave up 0 bases and J gave up 4 bases, with 9 bases separating them. The CDR3 runs 14 residues. The CDR3 reads CASSEAGAVYGYTF. CDR3 coding DNA: TGTGCCAGCAGTGAAGCTGGCGCGGTCTATGGCTACACCTTC.

The chain uses TRBV5-4 and TRBJ2-3; D uncertain. Per germline, CDR1 SGHNT and CDR2 YYREEE (reference sequence). Trimming removed 4 bases at V and 6 bases at J, with 15 bases between. The CDR3 covers 14 residues. The CDR3 protein is CASSPRWAADTQYF. CDR3 nucleotide sequence: TGTGCCAGCAGCCCCCGGTGGGCCGCCGATACGCAGTATTTT.

This clone has a handful of counts. This rearrangement joins TRBV6-5 to TRBJ1-2, with D unresolved. Trimming took off 5 bases at V and 4 bases at J, with 11 bases between the two ends. CDR3 length: 13 amino acids. Germline V gene lookup returns CDR1 MNHEY and CDR2 SVGAGI. As DNA, the CDR3 is TGTGCCAGCAGTCGAGGACTGTCCTATGGCTACACCTTC. Translating gives CASSRGLSYGYTF.

The chain carries TRBV30 and TRBJ1-1; TRBD1 aligns across 7 bases. The J segment lost 2 bases and the V segment lost 7 bases, leaving 13 bases of the junction unmatched. The germline gives CDR1 GTSNPN, CDR2 SVGIG (reference sequence). The CDR3 is 15 amino acids. The CDR3 region is CASLGGGLLNTEAFF. The DNA of the CDR3 is TGTGCCTCGCTAGGGGGCGGGTTGCTAAACACTGAAGCTTTCTTT.

This clone showed up just once. The gene calls are TRBV5-1 and TRBJ2-5, with 7 bases fitting TRBD1. The CDR3 totals 15 residues. Germline loops: CDR1 SGHRS, CDR2 YFSETQ. V lost 2 bases to trimming and J lost 5 bases; unmatched junction nucleotides: 9. The CDR3 nucleotides are TGCGCCAGCAGCTTCCCACAGGGGATGGGGGAGACCCAGTACTTC. Amino acid sequence: CASSFPQGMGETQYF.

The chain uses TRBV7-3 and TRBJ2-6, with 7 bases aligning to TRBD1. The CDR3 loop spans 15 amino acids. Per germline, CDR1 SGHTA and CDR2 FQGTGA. V shed 3 bases and J 2 bases; nucleotides not matched to a gene: 1. CDR3 loop: CASSFTGAGANVLTF. As DNA, the CDR3 is TGTGCCAGCAGCTTTACAGGGGCTGGGGCCAACGTCCTGACTTTC.

The genes are TRBV30 and TRBJ1-5; D is perhaps TRBD1 (5 bases). V was cut by 1 base and J by 2 bases, with 15 bases left in between. Per the germline V gene, CDR1 is GTSNPN and CDR2 is SVGIG (reference sequence). The CDR3 totals 16 residues. The CDR3 DNA follows: TGTGCCTGGAGTGGCCTTGGAGGGGCAGGCAATCAGCCCCAGCATTTT. Its protein is CAWSGLGGAGNQPQHF.

The gene calls are TRBV5-1 and TRBJ2-3; no reliable D call. The CDR3 runs 12 residues. Germline V gene lookup returns CDR1 SGHRS and CDR2 YFSETQ. The V end was cut by 4 bases, the J end by 3 bases, with 6 bases between. The CDR3 DNA reads TGCGCCAGCAGCATCGGAACAGATACGCAGTATTTT. It yields the protein CASSIGTDTQYF.